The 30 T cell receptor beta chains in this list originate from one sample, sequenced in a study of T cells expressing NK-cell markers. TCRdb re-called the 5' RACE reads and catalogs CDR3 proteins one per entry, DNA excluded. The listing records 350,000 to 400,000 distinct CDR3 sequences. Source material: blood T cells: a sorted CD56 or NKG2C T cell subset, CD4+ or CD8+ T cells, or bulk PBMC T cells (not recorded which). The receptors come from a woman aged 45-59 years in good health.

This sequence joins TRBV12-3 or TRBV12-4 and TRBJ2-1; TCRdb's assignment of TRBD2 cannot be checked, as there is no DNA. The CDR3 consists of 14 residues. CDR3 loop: CASNRDSSYNEQFF.

This CDR3 is CASRPGAGKRGGNTIYF. V and J are TRBV6-5 and TRBJ1-3; the D gene TCRdb calls, TRBD1, cannot be checked with no DNA. CDR3 length equals 17 residues. Germline loops: CDR1 MNHEY, CDR2 SVGAGI.

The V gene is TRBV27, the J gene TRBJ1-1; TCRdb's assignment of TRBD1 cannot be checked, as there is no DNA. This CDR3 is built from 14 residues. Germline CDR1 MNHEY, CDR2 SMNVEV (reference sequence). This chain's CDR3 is CASTTGGRNTEAFF.

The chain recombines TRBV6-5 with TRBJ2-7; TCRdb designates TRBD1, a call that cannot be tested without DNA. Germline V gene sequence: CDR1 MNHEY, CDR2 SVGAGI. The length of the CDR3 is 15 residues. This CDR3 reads CASSRQQGSSYEQYF.

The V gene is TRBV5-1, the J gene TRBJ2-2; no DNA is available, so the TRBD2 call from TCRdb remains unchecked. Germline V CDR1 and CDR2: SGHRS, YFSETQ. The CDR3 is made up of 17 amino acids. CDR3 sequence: CASSLVASGRGTGELFF.

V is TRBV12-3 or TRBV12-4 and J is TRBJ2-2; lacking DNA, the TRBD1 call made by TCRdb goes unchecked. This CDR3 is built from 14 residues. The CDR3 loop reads CASSSRDRVGELFF.

The CDR3 spells CASSPYSGRATYNEQFF. The V gene is TRBV11-3, the J gene TRBJ2-1; TCRdb reports TRBD2, a call that lacks DNA to check it against. This CDR3 region has 17 residues. Germline V CDR1 and CDR2: SGHNT, YENEEA.

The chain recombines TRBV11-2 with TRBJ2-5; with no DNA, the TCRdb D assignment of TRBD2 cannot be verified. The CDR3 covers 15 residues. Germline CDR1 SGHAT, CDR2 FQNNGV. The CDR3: CASSLAGGGLETQYF. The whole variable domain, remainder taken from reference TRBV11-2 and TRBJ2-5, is EAGVAQSPRYKIIEKRQSVAFWCNPISGHATLYWYQQILGQGPKLLIQFQNNGVVDDSQLPKDRFSAERLKGVDSTLKIQPAKLEDSAVYLCASSLAGGGLETQYFGPGTRLLVL.

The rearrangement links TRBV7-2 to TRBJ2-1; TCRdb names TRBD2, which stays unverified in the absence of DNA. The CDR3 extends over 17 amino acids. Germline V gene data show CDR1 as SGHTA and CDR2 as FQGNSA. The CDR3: CASSVASGMGGQGEQFF.

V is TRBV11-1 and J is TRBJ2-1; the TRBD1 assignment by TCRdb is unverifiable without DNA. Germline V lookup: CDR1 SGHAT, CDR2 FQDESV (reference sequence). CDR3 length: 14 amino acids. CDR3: CASSYESDRNEQFF.

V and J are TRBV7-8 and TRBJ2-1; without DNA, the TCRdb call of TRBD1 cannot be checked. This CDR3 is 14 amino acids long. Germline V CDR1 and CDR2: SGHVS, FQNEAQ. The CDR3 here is CASSAVRTYNEQFF.

The CDR3 here is CASKRGGAGLDTQYF. The chain recombines TRBV6-5 with TRBJ2-3; checking the TCRdb D call of TRBD1 is not possible without DNA. The CDR3 length is 15 residues. From germline, CDR1 is MNHEY and CDR2 SVGAGI.

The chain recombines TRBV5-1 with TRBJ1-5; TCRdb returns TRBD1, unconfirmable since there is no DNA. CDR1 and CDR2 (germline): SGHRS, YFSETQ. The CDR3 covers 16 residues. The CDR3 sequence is CASSLGDTYSNQPQHF.

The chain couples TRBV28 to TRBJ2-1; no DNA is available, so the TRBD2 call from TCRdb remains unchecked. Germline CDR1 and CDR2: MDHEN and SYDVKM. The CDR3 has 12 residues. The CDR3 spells CASSSTSREQFF.

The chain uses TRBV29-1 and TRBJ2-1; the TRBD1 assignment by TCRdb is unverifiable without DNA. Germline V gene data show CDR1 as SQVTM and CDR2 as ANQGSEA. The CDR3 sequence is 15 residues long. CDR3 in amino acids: CSVRKQGGPVNEQFF.

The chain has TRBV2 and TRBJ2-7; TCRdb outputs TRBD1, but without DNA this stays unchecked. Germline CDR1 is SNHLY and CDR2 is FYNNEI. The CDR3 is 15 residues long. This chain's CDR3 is CASRAGTGSSYEQYF.

The CDR3 protein is CSARKSLATGLGQPQHF. The chain carries TRBV20-1 and TRBJ1-5; TCRdb names TRBD1, which stays unverified in the absence of DNA. Germline-derived CDR1 and CDR2 are DFQATT and SNEGSKA (reference sequence). This CDR3 has 17 residues.

The CDR3 here is CAWSPAVNNEQFF. J is TRBJ2-1 and V is TRBV30. The CDR3 contains 13 residues. CDR1 GTSNPN and CDR2 SVGIG come from the germline V gene (reference sequence). Drawing the rest from reference TRBV30 and TRBJ2-1, the complete variable domain is SQTIHQWPATLVQPVGSPLSLECTVEGTSNPNLYWYRQAAGRGLQLLFYSVGIGQISSEVPQNLSASRPQDRQFILSSKKLLLSDSGFYLCAWSPAVNNEQFFGPGTRLTVL.

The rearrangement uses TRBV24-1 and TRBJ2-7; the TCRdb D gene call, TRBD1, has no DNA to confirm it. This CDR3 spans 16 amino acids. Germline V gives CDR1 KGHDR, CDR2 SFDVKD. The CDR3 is CATSDNGQGGIYEQYF.

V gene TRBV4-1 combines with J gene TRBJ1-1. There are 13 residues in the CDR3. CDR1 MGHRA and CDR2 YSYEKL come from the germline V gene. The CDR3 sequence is CASSQDHGSEAFF.

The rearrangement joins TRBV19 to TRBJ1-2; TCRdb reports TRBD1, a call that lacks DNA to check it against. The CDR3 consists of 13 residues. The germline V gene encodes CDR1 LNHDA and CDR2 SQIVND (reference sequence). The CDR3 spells CASSMGTFYGYTF.

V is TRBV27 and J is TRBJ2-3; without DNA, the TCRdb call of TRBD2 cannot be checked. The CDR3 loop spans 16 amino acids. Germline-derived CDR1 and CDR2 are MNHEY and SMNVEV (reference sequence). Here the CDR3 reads CASSSKLASSTDTQYF.

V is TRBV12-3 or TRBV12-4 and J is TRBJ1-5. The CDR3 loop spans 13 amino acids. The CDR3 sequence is CASTSFGGQPQHF.

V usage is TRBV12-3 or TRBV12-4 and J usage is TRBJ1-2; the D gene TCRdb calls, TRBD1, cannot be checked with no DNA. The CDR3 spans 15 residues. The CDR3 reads CASSLGPDRNYGYTF.

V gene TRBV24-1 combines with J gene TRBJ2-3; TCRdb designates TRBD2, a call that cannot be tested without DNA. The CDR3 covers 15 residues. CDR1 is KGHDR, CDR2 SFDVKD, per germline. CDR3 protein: CATSDWDVGTDTQYF.

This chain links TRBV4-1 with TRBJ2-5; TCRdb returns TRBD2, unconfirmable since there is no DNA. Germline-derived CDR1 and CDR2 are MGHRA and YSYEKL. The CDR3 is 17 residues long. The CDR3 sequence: CASSQRNEAGPKETQYF.

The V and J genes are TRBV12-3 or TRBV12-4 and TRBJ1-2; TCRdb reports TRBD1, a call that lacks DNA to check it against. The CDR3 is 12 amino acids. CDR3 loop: CASRLPPGGYTF.

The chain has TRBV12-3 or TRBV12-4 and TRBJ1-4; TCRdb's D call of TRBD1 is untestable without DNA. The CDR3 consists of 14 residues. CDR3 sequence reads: CASSYQGGQEKLFF.

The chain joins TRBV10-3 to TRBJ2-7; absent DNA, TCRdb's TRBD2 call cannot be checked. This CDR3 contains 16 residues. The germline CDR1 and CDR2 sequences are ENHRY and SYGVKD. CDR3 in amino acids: CAISENRLAGMDEQYF.

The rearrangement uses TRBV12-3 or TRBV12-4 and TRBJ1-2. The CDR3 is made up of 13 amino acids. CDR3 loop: CASSLSPEDGYTF.